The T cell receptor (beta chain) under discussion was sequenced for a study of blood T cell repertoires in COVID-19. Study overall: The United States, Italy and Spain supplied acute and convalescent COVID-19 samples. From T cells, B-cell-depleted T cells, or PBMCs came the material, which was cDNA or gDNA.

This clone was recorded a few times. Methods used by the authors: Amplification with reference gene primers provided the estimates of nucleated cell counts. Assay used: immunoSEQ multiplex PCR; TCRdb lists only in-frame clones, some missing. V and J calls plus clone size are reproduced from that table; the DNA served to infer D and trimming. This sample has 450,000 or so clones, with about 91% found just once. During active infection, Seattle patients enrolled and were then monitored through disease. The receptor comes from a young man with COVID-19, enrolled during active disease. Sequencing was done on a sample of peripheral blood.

CDR3 residues: CASSLNVDREAFF. The CDR3 nucleotides are TGTGCCAGCAGCTTAAATGTGGACAGGGAAGCTTTCTTT. This chain joins TRBV7-9 and TRBJ1-1; 7 bases agree with TRBD1. The germline CDR1 and CDR2 sequences are SEHNR and FQNEAQ (reference sequence). The length of the CDR3 is 13 residues. Germline trimming cut 2 bases from V and 8 bases from J; bases unmatched to any gene: 5.